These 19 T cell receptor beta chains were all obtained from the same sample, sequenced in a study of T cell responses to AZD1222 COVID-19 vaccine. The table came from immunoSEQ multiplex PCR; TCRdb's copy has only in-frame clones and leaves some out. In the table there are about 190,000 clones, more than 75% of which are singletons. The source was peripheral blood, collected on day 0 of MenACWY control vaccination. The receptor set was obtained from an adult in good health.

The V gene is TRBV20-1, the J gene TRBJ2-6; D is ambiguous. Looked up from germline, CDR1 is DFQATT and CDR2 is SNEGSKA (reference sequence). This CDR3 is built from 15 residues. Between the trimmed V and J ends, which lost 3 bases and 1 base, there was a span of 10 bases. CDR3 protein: CSASLVGSGANVLTF. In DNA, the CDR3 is TGCAGTGCTAGTTTGGTGGGGTCTGGGGCCAACGTCCTGACTTTC.

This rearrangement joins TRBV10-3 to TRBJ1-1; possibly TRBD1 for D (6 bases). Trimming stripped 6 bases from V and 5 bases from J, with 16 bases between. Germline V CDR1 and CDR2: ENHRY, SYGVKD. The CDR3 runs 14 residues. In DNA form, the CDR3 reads TGTGCCATCAGGGAAGGGGGGCTCAGGACTGAAGCTTTCTTT. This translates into CAIREGGLRTEAFF.

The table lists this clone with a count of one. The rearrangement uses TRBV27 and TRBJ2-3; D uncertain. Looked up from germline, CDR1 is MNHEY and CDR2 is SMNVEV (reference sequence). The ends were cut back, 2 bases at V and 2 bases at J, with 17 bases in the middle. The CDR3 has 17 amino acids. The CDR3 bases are TGTGCCAGCAGTTTAACTTCGTCCCCTCGACTCACAGATACGCAGTATTTT. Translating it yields CASSLTSSPRLTDTQYF.

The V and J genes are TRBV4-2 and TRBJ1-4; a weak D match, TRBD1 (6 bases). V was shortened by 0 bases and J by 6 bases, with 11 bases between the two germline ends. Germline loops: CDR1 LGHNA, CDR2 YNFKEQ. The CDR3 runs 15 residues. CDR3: CASSQEGAGDEKLFF. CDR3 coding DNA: TGTGCCAGCAGCCAAGAGGGGGCGGGGGATGAAAAACTGTTTTTT.

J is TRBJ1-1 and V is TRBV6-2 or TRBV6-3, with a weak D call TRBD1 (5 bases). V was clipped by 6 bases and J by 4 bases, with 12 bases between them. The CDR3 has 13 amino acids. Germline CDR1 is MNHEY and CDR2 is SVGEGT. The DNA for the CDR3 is TGTGCCAGCAGCTCGGGGGGGTTCACTGAAGCTTTCTTT. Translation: CASSSGGFTEAFF.

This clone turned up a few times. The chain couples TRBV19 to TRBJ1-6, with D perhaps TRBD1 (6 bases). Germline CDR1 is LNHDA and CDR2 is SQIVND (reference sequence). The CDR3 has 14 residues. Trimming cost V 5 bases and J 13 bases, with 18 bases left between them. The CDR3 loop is CASSAQGPFSPLHF. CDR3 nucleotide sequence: TGTGCCAGTAGTGCACAGGGCCCCTTCTCCCCCCTCCACTTT.

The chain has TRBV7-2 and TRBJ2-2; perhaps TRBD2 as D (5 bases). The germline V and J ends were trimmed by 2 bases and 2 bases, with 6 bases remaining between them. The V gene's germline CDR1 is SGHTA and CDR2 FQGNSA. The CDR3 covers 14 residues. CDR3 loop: CASSLRGNTGELFF. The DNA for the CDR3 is TGTGCCAGCAGCTTACGGGGTAACACCGGGGAGCTGTTTTTT.

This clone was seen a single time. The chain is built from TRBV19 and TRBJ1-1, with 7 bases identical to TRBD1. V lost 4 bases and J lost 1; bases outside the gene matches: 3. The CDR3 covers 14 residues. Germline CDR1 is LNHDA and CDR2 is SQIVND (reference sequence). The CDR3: CASSTWDRNTEAFF. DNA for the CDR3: TGTGCCAGTAGTACCTGGGACAGGAACACTGAAGCTTTCTTT.

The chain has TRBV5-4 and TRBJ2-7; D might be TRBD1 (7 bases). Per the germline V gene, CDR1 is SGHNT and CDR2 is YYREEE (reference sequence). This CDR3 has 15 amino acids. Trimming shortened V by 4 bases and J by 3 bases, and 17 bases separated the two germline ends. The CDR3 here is CASSAAGQPLYEQYF. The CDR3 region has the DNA TGTGCCAGCAGCGCGGCGGGACAGCCTCTCTACGAGCAGTACTTC.

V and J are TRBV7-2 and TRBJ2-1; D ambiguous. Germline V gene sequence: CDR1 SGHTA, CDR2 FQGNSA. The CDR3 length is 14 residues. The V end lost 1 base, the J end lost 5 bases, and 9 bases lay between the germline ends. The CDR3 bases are TGTGCCAGCAGCTTAGTCTTAGCCGACAATGAGCAGTTCTTC. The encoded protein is CASSLVLADNEQFF.

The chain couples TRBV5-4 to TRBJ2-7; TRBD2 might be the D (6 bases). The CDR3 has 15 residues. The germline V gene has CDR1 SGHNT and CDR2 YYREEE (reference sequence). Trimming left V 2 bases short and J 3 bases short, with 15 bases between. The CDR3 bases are TGTGCCAGCAGCTTATCGGCTAGCGCCTTCTACGAGCAGTACTTC. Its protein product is CASSLSASAFYEQYF.

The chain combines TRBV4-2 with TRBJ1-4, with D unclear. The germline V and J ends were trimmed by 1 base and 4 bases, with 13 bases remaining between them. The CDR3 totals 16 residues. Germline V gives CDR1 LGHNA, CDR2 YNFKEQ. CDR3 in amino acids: CASSQGGGSYNEKLFF. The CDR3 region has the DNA TGTGCCAGCAGCCAAGGTGGAGGATCTTATAATGAAAAACTGTTTTTT.

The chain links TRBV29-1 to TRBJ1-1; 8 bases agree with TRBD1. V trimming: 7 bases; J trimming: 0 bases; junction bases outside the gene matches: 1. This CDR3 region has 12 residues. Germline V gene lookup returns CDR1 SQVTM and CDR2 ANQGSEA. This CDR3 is CSGTGLNTEAFF. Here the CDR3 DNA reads TGCAGCGGGACAGGGCTGAACACTGAAGCTTTCTTT.

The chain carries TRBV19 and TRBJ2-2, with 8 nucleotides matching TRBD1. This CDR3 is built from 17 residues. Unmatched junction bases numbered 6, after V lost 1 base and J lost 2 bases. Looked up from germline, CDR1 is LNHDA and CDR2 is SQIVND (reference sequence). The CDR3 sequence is CASSIGGQGANTGELFF. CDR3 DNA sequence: TGTGCCAGTAGTATAGGAGGGCAGGGGGCAAACACCGGGGAGCTGTTTTTT.

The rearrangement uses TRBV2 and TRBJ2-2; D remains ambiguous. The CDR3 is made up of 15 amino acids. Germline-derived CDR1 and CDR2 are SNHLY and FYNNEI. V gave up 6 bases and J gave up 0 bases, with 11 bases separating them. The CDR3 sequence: CASSLTVTNTGELFF. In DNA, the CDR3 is TGTGCCAGCAGCCTAACAGTGACGAACACCGGGGAGCTGTTTTTT.

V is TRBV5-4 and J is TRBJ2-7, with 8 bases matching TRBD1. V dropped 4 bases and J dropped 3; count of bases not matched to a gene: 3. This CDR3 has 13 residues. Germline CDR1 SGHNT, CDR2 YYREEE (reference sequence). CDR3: CASSADRVYEQYF. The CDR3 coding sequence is TGTGCCAGCAGCGCGGACAGGGTCTACGAGCAGTACTTC. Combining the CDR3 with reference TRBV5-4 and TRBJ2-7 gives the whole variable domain ETGVTQSPTHLIKTRGQQVTLRCSSQSGHNTVSWYQQALGQGPQFIFQYYREEENGRGNFPPRFSGLQFPNYSSELNVNALELDDSALYLCASSADRVYEQYFGPGTRLTVT.

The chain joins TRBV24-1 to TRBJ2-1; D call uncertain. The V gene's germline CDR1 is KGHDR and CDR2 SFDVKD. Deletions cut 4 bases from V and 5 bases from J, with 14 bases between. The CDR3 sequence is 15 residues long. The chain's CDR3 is CATSDPRNGDNEQFF. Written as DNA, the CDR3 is TGTGCCACCAGTGACCCAAGAAACGGAGACAATGAGCAGTTCTTC.

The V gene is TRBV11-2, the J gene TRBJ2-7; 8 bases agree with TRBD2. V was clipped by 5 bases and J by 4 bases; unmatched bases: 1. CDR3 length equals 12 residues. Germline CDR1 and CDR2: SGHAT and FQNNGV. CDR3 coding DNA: TGTGCCAGCAGCCGGGAGGGATACGAGCAGTACTTC. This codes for CASSREGYEQYF. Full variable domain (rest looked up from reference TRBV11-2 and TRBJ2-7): EAGVAQSPRYKIIEKRQSVAFWCNPISGHATLYWYQQILGQGPKLLIQFQNNGVVDDSQLPKDRFSAERLKGVDSTLKIQPAKLEDSAVYLCASSREGYEQYFGPGTRLTVT.

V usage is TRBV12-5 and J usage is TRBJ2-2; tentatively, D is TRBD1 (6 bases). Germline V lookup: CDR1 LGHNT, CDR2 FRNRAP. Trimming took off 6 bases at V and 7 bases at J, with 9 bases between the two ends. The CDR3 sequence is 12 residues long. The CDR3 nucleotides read TGTGCTAGTGGCCCAGGGGTCGGGGAGCTGTTTTTT. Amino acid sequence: CASGPGVGELFF.